A selection of T cell receptor beta chains follows, all from one sample in a study of blood T cells in healthy people across ages. One entry per CDR3 protein, called by TCRdb with MiXCR from the 5' RACE reads. The sample includes approximately 820,000 distinct CDR3 sequences, around two fifths of them seen just once. The specimen was blood. The receptors here all came from a man in his fifties or sixties in good health. Both conserved end residues are part of each CDR3. D genes are given only for firm matches. Part of the rows lack a size; the others show once, few, many or a class for expanded clones.

J,D,size,length,V,DNA,CDR3
TRBJ2-3,-,once,12,TRBV12-3/TRBV12-4,TGTGCCAGCAGAGTGGTCGCGGATACGCAGTATTTT,CASRVVADTQYF
TRBJ1-1,TRBD1,-,14,TRBV12-3/TRBV12-4,TGTGCCAGCAGCCAAAGGGGGCGGAACACTGAAGCTTTCTTT,CASSQRGRNTEAFF
TRBJ2-7,TRBD1,once,16,TRBV20-1,TGCAGTGCTAGCCCTCCGACAGGGGGCGCCTACAATGAGCAGTACTTC,CSASPPTGGAYNEQYF
TRBJ2-3,-,-,17,TRBV6-2/TRBV6-3,TGTGCCACCCGGTCTCGACTAGGAGGCTCCGCTTCAGATACGCAGTATTTT,CATRSRLGGSASDTQYF
TRBJ2-7,TRBD2,-,19,TRBV5-6,TGTGCCAGCAGCGATCCAGCCGGGACTAGCGGTTATGGTAGTGACGAGCAGTACTTC,CASSDPAGTSGYGSDEQYF
TRBJ2-4,-,-,15,TRBV6-2/TRBV6-3,TGTGCCAGCACCGAAGGCGGGACAGCAAAAAACATTCAGTACTTC,CASTEGGTAKNIQYF
TRBJ2-3,TRBD2,-,16,TRBV9,TGTGCCAGCAGCGGGTTAGCGGGGGAGAGCGCAGATACGCAGTATTTT,CASSGLAGESADTQYF
TRBJ1-3,-,few,12,TRBV6-6,TGTGCCAGCAGTTACCGAGGAAACACCATATATTTT,CASSYRGNTIYF
TRBJ1-1,-,once,15,TRBV12-3/TRBV12-4,TGTGCCAGCAGTCCGACGGGATCCCGGAACACTGAAGCTTTCTTT,CASSPTGSRNTEAFF
TRBJ2-3,-,few,14,TRBV29-1,TGCAGCGCTGACCCCTTGGGGGTGGGGGATACGCAGTATTTT,CSADPLGVGDTQYF
TRBJ2-3,TRBD2,-,15,TRBV5-1,TGCGCCAGCAGCTTGGCAGCGGGAGAGGTGGATACGCAGTATTTT,CASSLAAGEVDTQYF
TRBJ2-7,TRBD1,-,16,TRBV4-1,TGCGCCAGCAGCCAAACCCCCGGGACAGCTACCTACGAGCAGTACTTC,CASSQTPGTATYEQYF
TRBJ2-7,TRBD2,-,14,TRBV20-1,TGCAGTGCAACCGGACTAGCGGAGTCCTACGAGCAGTACTTC,CSATGLAESYEQYF
TRBJ2-1,-,once,18,TRBV11-3,TGTGCCAGCAGCCGGAGGGTTATCAGCAGGGCTGGCTACAATGAGCAGTTCTTC,CASSRRVISRAGYNEQFF
TRBJ1-1,TRBD1,once,14,TRBV6-5,TGTGCCAGCAGTTGGGACAGGGGGAACACTGAAGCTTTCTTT,CASSWDRGNTEAFF
TRBJ2-1,-,once,16,TRBV4-2,TGTGCCAGCAGCCAACATCCGGGGCCGGGGTACAATGAGCAGTTCTTC,CASSQHPGPGYNEQFF
TRBJ1-2,-,-,14,TRBV14,TGTGCCAGCAGCCAAGATCCCGGCGACTATGGCTACACCTTC,CASSQDPGDYGYTF
TRBJ2-5,-,many,12,TRBV29-1,TGCAGCGTTGAGTCAAATGAAGAGACCCAGTACTTC,CSVESNEETQYF
TRBJ2-4,TRBD1,few,15,TRBV18,TGTGCCAGCTCTCACACCGGGACAGGGAAAAACATTCAGTACTTC,CASSHTGTGKNIQYF
TRBJ2-7,-,few,14,TRBV2,TGTGCCAGCAGGGTCAGACTGACCTCCTACGAGCAGTACTTC,CASRVRLTSYEQYF
TRBJ2-5,-,-,13,TRBV18,TGTGCCAGCTCCCTGGGACATTCAGAGACCCAGTACTTC,CASSLGHSETQYF
TRBJ2-7,TRBD2,-,14,TRBV6-2/TRBV6-3,TGTGCCAGCAGCCGGTTTAGCGGGGGCTACGAGCAGTACTTC,CASSRFSGGYEQYF
TRBJ2-7,-,many,12,TRBV6-6,TGTGCCAGCAGTTACTCGGGAGACGAGCAGTACTTC,CASSYSGDEQYF
TRBJ2-5,-,few,14,TRBV27,TGTGCCAGCAGTGACTGGGACAATGCGGGGACCCAGTACTTC,CASSDWDNAGTQYF
TRBJ2-1,-,-,15,TRBV20-1,TGCAGTGCTAGGGCCGGGCAGGGGCACTTAGAGACCCAGTTCTTC,CSARAGQGHLETQFF
TRBJ1-4,-,-,14,TRBV7-2,TGTGCCAGCAGCCCACAGCCCACTAATGAAAAACTGTTTTTT,CASSPQPTNEKLFF
TRBJ2-3,-,-,16,TRBV4-1,TGCGCCAGCAGCCATAAAGGGCAGACACGGACAAATACGCAGTATTTT,CASSHKGQTRTNTQYF
TRBJ2-1,TRBD2,-,14,TRBV29-1,TGCAGCGTTGATCCACGAGCGGGGTACAATGAGCAGTTCTTC,CSVDPRAGYNEQFF